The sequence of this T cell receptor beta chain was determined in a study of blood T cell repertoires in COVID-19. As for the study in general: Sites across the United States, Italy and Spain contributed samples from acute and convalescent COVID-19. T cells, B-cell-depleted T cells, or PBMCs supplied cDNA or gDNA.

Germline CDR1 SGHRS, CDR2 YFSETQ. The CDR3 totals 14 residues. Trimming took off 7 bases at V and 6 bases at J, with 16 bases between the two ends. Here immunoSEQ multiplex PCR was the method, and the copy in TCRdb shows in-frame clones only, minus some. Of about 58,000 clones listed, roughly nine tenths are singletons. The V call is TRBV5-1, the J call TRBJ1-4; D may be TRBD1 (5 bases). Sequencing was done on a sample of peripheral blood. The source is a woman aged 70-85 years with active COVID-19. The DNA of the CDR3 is TGCGCCAGCGCCCCGGGGACTGCTGATGAAAAACTGTTTTTT. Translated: CASAPGTADEKLFF.